The rows below give T cell receptor beta chains drawn from one sample of a study of blood T cells in healthy people across ages. TCRdb passed the 5' RACE reads through MiXCR, listing each CDR3 protein once. The data hold 1.5 million to 2 million distinct CDR3 sequences, with about 39% observed a single time. The sample taken for sequencing was blood. The origin of the receptors is a human donor in good health. Both conserved end residues are part of each CDR3. A D gene is named only where the DNA matches it firmly. Clone size is stated in some rows and not others, as once, few, many or a class when expanded.

J: TRBJ2-7
V: TRBV20-1
size: .
D: .
CDR3: CSSTEKASSYEQYF
DNA: TGCAGTTCCACCGAAAAGGCTAGCTCCTACGAGCAGTACTTC

J: TRBJ2-4
V: TRBV7-9
size: .
D: .
CDR3: CASSLRAATGEQYF
DNA: TGTGCCAGCAGCTTAAGGGCAGCGACGGGGGAGCAGTACTTC

J: TRBJ2-4
V: TRBV6-2/TRBV6-3
size: .
D: .
CDR3: CASRPFDTNIQYF
DNA: TGTGCCAGCAGACCTTTCGACACCAACATTCAGTACTTC

J: TRBJ2-6
V: TRBV10-3
size: few
D: TRBD2
CDR3: CAITGTSGAGSGANVLTF
DNA: TGTGCCATCACCGGGACTAGCGGGGCAGGCTCTGGGGCCAACGTCCTGACTTTC

J: TRBJ1-1
V: TRBV20-1
size: .
D: TRBD1
CDR3: CSATRSTGWGNTEAFF
DNA: TGCAGTGCCACAAGATCGACAGGGTGGGGAAACACTGAAGCTTTCTTT

J: TRBJ2-6
V: TRBV28
size: .
D: .
CDR3: CASSSRLPDSSGANVLTF
DNA: TGTGCCAGCAGTTCCCGGCTGCCCGATAGCTCTGGGGCCAACGTCCTGACTTTC

J: TRBJ2-7
V: TRBV14
size: .
D: .
CDR3: CAGSHQDKAGEQYF
DNA: TGTGCCGGCAGCCACCAAGACAAGGCCGGGGAGCAGTACTTC

J: TRBJ1-5
V: TRBV12-3/TRBV12-4
size: few
D: TRBD1
CDR3: CASSPRGQGAGQPQHF
DNA: TGTGCCAGCAGTCCTCGGGGACAGGGGGCGGGCCAGCCCCAGCATTTT

J: TRBJ1-2
V: TRBV7-8
size: .
D: .
CDR3: CASSLVAPLYGYTF
DNA: TGTGCCAGCAGCTTAGTGGCACCGCTATATGGCTACACCTTC

J: TRBJ2-5
V: TRBV5-1
size: few
D: .
CDR3: CASSFGDPKGTQYF
DNA: TGCGCCAGCAGCTTCGGGGACCCGAAGGGGACCCAGTACTTC

J: TRBJ1-2
V: TRBV7-3
size: few
D: .
CDR3: CASSRGQEAFYGYTF
DNA: TGTGCCAGCAGTCGGGGGCAGGAAGCGTTCTATGGCTACACCTTC